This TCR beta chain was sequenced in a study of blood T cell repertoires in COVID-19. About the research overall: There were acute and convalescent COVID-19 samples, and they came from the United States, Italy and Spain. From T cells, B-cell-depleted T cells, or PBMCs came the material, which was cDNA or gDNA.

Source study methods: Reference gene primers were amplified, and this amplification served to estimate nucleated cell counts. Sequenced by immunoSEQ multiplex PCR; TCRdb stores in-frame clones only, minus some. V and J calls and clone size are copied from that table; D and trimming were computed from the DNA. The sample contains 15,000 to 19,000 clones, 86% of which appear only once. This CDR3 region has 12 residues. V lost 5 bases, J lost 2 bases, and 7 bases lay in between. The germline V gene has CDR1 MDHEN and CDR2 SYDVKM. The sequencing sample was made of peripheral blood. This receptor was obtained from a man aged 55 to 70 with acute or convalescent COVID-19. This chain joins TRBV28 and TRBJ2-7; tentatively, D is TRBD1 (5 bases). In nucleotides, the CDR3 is TGTGCCAGCAGTCCCAGGGCCTACGAGCAGTACTTC. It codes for CASSPRAYEQYF.